This T cell receptor (beta chain) was found in a study of breast tumors, draining lymph nodes, adjacent tissues. Comment on this clonotype: Likely a read error: the CDR3 ends without its conserved phenylalanine or tryptophan.

In TCRdb, the multiplex PCR reads were re-called with MiXCR into one record per CDR3 protein. The sample has around 230,000 distinct CDR3 sequences, around 35% seen once. Axillary draining lymph nodes of breast cancer patients supplied the node samples. The source material was axillary lymph node tissue. The receptor was isolated from a female donor with breast cancer. Some clones in this sample may be carry-over from other donors' samples.

CDR3 sequence (DNA): TGTGCCAGCAGCTTCTTTCGGGGGCGGGGGGGCCTTAACACAGATACGCAGTATTCT. This sequence encodes CASSFFRGRGGLNTDTQYS. The chain joins TRBV11-2 to TRBJ2-3, with 9 bases that match TRBD2. Germline CDR1 reads SGHAT; CDR2 reads FQNNGV. The CDR3 is made up of 19 amino acids. Trimming cost V 3 bases and J 2 bases; bases outside gene matches: 15.